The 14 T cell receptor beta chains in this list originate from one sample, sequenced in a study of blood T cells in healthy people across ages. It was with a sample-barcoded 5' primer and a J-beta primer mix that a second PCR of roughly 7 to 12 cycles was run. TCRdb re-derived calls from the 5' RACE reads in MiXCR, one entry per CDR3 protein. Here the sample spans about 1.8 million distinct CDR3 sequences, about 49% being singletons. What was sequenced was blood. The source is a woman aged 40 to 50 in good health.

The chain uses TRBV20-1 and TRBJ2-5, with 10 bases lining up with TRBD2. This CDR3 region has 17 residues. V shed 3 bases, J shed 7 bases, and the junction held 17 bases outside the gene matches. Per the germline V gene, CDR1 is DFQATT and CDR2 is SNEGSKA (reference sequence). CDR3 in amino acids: CSARHRLAGAEGGTQYF. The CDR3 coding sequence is TGCAGTGCTAGGCACAGGCTAGCGGGGGCCGAGGGGGGGACCCAGTACTTC.

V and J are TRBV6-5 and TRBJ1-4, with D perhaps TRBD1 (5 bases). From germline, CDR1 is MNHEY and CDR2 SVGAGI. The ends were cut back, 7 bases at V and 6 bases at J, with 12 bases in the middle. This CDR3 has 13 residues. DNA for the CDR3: TGTGCCAGCAAGCAGGGTTGGGATGAAAAACTGTTTTTT. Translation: CASKQGWDEKLFF.

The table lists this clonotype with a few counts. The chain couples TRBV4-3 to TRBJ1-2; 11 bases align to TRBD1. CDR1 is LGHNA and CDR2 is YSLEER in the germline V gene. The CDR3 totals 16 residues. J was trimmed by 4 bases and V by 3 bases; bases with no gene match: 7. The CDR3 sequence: CASSQKTGTGGYGYTF. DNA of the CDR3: TGCGCCAGCAGCCAGAAAACCGGGACAGGGGGCTATGGCTACACCTTC.

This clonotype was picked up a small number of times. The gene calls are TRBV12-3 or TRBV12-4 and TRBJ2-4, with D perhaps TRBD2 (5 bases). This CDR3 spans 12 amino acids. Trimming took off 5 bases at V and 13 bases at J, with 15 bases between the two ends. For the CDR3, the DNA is TGTGCCAGCAGTCCGCCCGTCGGGGTGCAGTACTTC. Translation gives CASSPPVGVQYF.

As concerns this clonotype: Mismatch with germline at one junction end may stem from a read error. CDR3 sequence: CSVELQRGISCEQYF. For the CDR3, the DNA is TGCAGCGTTGAACTCCAGCGGGGGATCTCCTGCGAGCAGTACTTC. This chain connects TRBV29-1 to TRBJ2-7; TRBD2 matches 8 bases. The CDR3 is 15 residues long. CDR1 and CDR2 from the germline V gene are SQVTM and ANQGSEA.

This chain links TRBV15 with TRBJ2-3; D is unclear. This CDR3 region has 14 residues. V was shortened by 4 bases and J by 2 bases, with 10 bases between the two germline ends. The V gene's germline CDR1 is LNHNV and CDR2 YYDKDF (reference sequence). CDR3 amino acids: CATSKSVSTDTQYF. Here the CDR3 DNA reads TGTGCCACCAGCAAAAGCGTTTCCACAGATACGCAGTATTTT.

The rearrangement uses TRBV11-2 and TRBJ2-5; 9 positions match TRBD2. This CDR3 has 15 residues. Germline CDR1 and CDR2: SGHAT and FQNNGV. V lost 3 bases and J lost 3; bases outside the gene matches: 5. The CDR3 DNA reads TGTGCCAGCAGCTTCAGCGGGGGGCCTAAAGAGACCCAGTACTTC. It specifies CASSFSGGPKETQYF.

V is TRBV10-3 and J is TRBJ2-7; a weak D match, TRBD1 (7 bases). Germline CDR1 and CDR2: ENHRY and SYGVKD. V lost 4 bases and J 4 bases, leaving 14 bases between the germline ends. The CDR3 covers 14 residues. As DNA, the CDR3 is TGTGCCATCAGTGGGGGGGACAGCCCTTACGAGCAGTACTTC. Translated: CAISGGDSPYEQYF.

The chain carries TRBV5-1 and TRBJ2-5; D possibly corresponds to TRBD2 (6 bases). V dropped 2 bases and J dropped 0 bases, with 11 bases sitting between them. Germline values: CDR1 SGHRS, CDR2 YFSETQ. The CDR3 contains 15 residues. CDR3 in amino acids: CASSFSRDYQETQYF. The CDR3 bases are TGCGCCAGCAGCTTCTCCAGGGACTACCAAGAGACCCAGTACTTC.

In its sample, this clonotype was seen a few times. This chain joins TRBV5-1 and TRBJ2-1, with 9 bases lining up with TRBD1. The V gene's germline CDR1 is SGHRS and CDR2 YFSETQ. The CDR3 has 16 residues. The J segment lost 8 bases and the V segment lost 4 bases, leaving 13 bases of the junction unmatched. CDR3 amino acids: CASSRRDRVFKDEQFF. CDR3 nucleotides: TGCGCCAGCAGCCGCCGGGACAGGGTGTTTAAGGATGAGCAGTTCTTC.

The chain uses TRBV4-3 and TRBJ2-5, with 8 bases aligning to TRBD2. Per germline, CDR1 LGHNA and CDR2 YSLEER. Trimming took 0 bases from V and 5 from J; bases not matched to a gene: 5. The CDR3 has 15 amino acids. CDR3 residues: CASSQDMASGETQYF. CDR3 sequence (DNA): TGCGCCAGCAGCCAAGATATGGCTAGCGGGGAGACCCAGTACTTC.

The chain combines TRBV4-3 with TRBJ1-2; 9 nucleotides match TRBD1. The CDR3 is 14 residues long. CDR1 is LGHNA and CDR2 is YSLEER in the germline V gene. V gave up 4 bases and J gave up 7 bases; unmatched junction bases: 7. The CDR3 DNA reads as TGCGCCAGCAGCCCGGGACAGGGATCGGGTGGCTACACCTTC. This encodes CASSPGQGSGGYTF.

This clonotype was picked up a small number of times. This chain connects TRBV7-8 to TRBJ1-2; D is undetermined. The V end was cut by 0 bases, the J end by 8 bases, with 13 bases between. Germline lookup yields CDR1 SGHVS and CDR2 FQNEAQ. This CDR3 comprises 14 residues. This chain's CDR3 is CASSLAHKGGGYTF. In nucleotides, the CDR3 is TGTGCCAGCAGCTTAGCGCATAAGGGTGGCGGCTACACCTTC.

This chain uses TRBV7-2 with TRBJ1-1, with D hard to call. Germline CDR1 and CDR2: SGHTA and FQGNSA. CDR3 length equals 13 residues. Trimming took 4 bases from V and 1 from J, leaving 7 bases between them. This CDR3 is CASSSRTNTEAFF. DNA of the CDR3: TGTGCCAGCAGCTCAAGGACGAACACTGAAGCTTTCTTT.